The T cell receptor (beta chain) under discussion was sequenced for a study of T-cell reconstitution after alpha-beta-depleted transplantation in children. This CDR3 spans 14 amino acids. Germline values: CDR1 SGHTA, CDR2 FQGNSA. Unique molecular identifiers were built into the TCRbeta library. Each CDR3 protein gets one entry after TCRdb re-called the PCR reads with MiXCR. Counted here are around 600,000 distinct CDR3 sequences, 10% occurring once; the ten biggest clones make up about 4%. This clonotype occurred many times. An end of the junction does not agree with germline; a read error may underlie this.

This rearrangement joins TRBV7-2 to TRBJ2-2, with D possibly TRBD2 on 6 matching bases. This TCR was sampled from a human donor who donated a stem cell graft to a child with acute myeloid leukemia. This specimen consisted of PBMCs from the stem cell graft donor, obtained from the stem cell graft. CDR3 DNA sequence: TGTGCTAGCAGCTTGACCGGGGGCACCGGGGAGCTGTTTTTT. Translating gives CASSLTGGTGELFF.